These 28 T cell receptor beta chains originate from one sample sequenced in a study of response to subunit inactivated influenza vaccine. In TCRdb, the RT-PCR reads were re-called with MiXCR into one record per CDR3 protein. The sample lists 700,000 to 800,000 distinct CDR3 sequences; about 18% were seen once. The material sequenced was PBMCs from blood, taken 5 days after vaccination. These receptors were obtained from a man between 45 and 60 years old who received an inactivated influenza vaccine.

This clonotype showed up just a few times. The V and J genes are TRBV5-1 and TRBJ2-1, with 7 nucleotides matching TRBD1. CDR1 is SGHRS and CDR2 is YFSETQ in the germline V gene. The length of the CDR3 is 14 residues. V lost 4 bases to trimming and J lost 5 bases; unmatched junction nucleotides: 6. In DNA form, the CDR3 reads TGCGCCAGCAGCACCCTGACAGGGAACAATGAGCAGTTCTTC. Translating gives CASSTLTGNNEQFF.

This clonotype appeared a few times. The gene calls are TRBV10-3 and TRBJ2-7; 10 nucleotides agree with TRBD2. The CDR3 totals 16 residues. Germline V gives CDR1 ENHRY, CDR2 SYGVKD. J lost 0 bases, V lost 4 bases, and 6 bases had no gene match. The CDR3 DNA reads as TGTGCCATCAGTGCTAATAGCGGGAGGAGCTCCTACGAGCAGTACTTC. This codes for CAISANSGRSSYEQYF.

This clonotype occurred many times. V and J are TRBV7-2 and TRBJ2-1; weak D call: TRBD2 (6 bases). The CDR3 loop spans 15 amino acids. V gave up 4 bases and J gave up 4 bases, with 14 bases separating them. Germline V gene sequence: CDR1 SGHTA, CDR2 FQGNSA. The CDR3 sequence: CASSSRRDLYNEQFF. CDR3 nucleotides: TGTGCCAGCAGCTCCCGGCGGGACCTGTACAATGAGCAGTTCTTC.

A few counts support this clonotype. The chain employs TRBV29-1 and TRBJ2-3, with 8 bases matching TRBD2. CDR3 length equals 14 residues. The J segment lost 7 bases and the V segment lost 6 bases, leaving 12 bases of the junction unmatched. Per germline, CDR1 SQVTM and CDR2 ANQGSEA. The CDR3 region has the DNA TGCAGCGTCTTTCGGGGCGGGAGGATGAATACGCAGTATTTT. Its translation is CSVFRGGRMNTQYF.

V and J are TRBV27 and TRBJ2-5; 12 nucleotides line up with TRBD2. The ends lost 6 bases at V and 7 bases at J; junction bases unmatched: 21. CDR3 length: 19 amino acids. Germline CDR1 is MNHEY and CDR2 is SMNVEV (reference sequence). The CDR3 DNA reads as TGTGCCAGCAGCTCCCAAAGCCCAACAGGACTAGCGGGGCCAGGGACCCAGTACTTC. Translation gives CASSSQSPTGLAGPGTQYF.

This clonotype was seen a few times. CDR3 in DNA: TGTGCCAGCAGCCAATCAGAGGTGGCAGCCAACTATGGCTACACCTTC. Amino acid sequence: CASSQSEVAANYGYTF. This chain connects TRBV4-2 to TRBJ1-2; no reliable D call. Germline CDR1 LGHNA, CDR2 YNFKEQ. CDR3 length: 16 amino acids. Between the trimmed V and J ends, which lost 2 bases and 2 bases, there was a span of 15 bases.

This clonotype was picked up a small number of times. The chain links TRBV12-3 or TRBV12-4 to TRBJ2-2, with 12 nucleotides matching TRBD2. This CDR3 region has 15 residues. The junction had 4 bases not matched to a gene; V was cut back by 4 bases and J by 7 bases. CDR3 DNA: TGTGCCAGCAGTTCTAGCGGGGGGGCCATCGGGGAGCTGTTTTTT. It encodes CASSSSGGAIGELFF.

This chain uses TRBV20-1 with TRBJ2-3, with a possible D match to TRBD2 (6 bases). Germline CDR1 is DFQATT and CDR2 is SNEGSKA (reference sequence). CDR3 length equals 13 residues. CDR3 bases: TGCAGAGCCCCGGGGCGGGGCTCAGATACGCAGTATTTT. This translates into CRAPGRGSDTQYF.

This clonotype has just a few counts. This rearrangement joins TRBV5-1 to TRBJ2-2; no clear D gene. The CDR3 runs 12 residues. Germline V lookup: CDR1 SGHRS, CDR2 YFSETQ. V was trimmed by 4 bases and J by 6 bases, leaving 7 bases between them. The CDR3 spells CASSQDPGELFF. DNA of the CDR3: TGCGCCAGCAGCCAAGACCCCGGGGAGCTGTTTTTT.

The J gene is TRBJ2-7, the V gene TRBV5-1; D unresolved. CDR1 is SGHRS, CDR2 YFSETQ, per germline. Trimming left V 5 bases short and J 0 bases short, with 9 bases between. The CDR3 totals 13 residues. As DNA, the CDR3 is TGCGCCAGCAGTCAGGAATTCTCCTACGAGCAGTACTTC. As protein: CASSQEFSYEQYF.

The chain has TRBV4-1 and TRBJ2-3; D not resolved. This CDR3 is built from 14 residues. V lost 3 bases to trimming and J lost 1 base, with 8 bases between them. CDR1 is MGHRA and CDR2 is YSYEKL in the germline V gene. In nucleotides, the CDR3 is TGCGCCAGCAGCCATGACGAGGGCACAGATACGCAGTATTTT. It is translated as CASSHDEGTDTQYF.

This clonotype was seen only a few times. The chain combines TRBV7-3 with TRBJ2-1; unclear D gene. V lost 5 bases to trimming and J lost 5 bases, with 10 bases between them. Germline V gives CDR1 SGHTA, CDR2 FQGTGA. The CDR3 spans 13 residues. This CDR3 reads CASSTGPNNEQFF. CDR3 DNA: TGTGCCAGCAGCACCGGTCCTAACAATGAGCAGTTCTTC.

This clonotype turned up a few times. The V and J genes are TRBV5-1 and TRBJ2-7; D may match TRBD1 or TRBD2 (7 bases each). CDR1 is SGHRS, CDR2 YFSETQ, per germline. V was clipped by 6 bases and J by 5 bases, with 18 bases between them. CDR3 length: 14 residues. CDR3 region: CASTRDSRGDEQYF. CDR3 DNA: TGCGCCAGCACCCGGGACAGCCGGGGGGACGAGCAGTACTTC. The full variable domain, its missing parts supplied by reference TRBV5-1 and TRBJ2-7, is KAGVTQTPRYLIKTRGQQVTLSCSPISGHRSVSWYQQTPGQGLQFLFEYFSETQRNKGNFPGRFSGRQFSNSRSEMNVSTLELGDSALYLCASTRDSRGDEQYFGPGTRLTVT.

This clonotype has a count of ten or more. The chain joins TRBV12-3 or TRBV12-4 to TRBJ2-1, with D perhaps matching TRBD1 or TRBD2 (5 bases each). The CDR3 runs to 12 residues. V lost 3 bases and J lost 10, with 10 bases in between. CDR3 sequence (DNA): TGTGCCAGCAGTTTCGGCGAGGGGGAGCAGTTCTTC. Translation gives CASSFGEGEQFF.

V and J are TRBV3-1 and TRBJ2-1; 16 bases align to TRBD2. With V trimmed by 0 bases and J by 7 bases, 3 bases remained unmatched. CDR3 length: 17 residues. Germline assignment: CDR1 LGHDT and CDR2 YNNKEL (reference sequence). In DNA form, the CDR3 reads TGTGCCAGCAGCCAAGATCCGGGACTAGCGGGGGGGAATGAGCAGTTCTTC. This sequence encodes CASSQDPGLAGGNEQFF.

The gene calls are TRBV6-2 or TRBV6-3 and TRBJ2-1, with a possible D match to TRBD1 (6 bases). The CDR3 loop spans 13 amino acids. Germline V gene data show CDR1 as MNHEY and CDR2 as SVGEGT. Trimming removed 6 bases at V and 3 bases at J, with 9 bases between. The CDR3 protein is CASRDSLYNEQFF. The CDR3 DNA follows: TGTGCCAGCAGGGACAGTCTCTACAATGAGCAGTTCTTC.

This clonotype was seen a handful of times. DNA of the CDR3: TGTGCCAGCAGCTTGGGGGGCATCCCATCGCCCCAGCATTTT. Protein: CASSLGGIPSPQHF. The genes are TRBV7-2 and TRBJ1-5, with a possible D match to TRBD1 (6 bases). Germline-derived CDR1 and CDR2 are SGHTA and FQGNSA. This CDR3 has 14 residues. V lost 3 bases, J lost 9 bases, and 15 bases lay in between.

The table lists this clonotype with a few counts. The chain recombines TRBV6-7 with TRBJ2-7; 8 bases map to TRBD1. TRBV6-7 is classed as an ORF, of uncertain function. The CDR3 extends over 14 amino acids. The ends lost 5 bases at V and 6 bases at J; junction bases unmatched: 9. CDR3 sequence (DNA): TGTGCCAGCAGTGAGCCGGGACAGGCGAGCGAGCAGTACTTC. It is translated as CASSEPGQASEQYF.

This clonotype was seen ten or more times. The chain uses TRBV29-1 and TRBJ1-1; TRBD1 might be the D (5 bases). V was shortened by 4 bases and J by 0 bases, with 12 bases between the two germline ends. Per the germline V gene, CDR1 is SQVTM and CDR2 is ANQGSEA. CDR3 length: 14 amino acids. The CDR3 nucleotides read TGCAGCGTTGGAAGCTCAGGGCTGAACACTGAAGCTTTCTTT. Its translation: CSVGSSGLNTEAFF.

This clonotype was counted at least ten times. One junction end does not reproduce the germline sequence, and a read error may be involved. The chain has TRBV12-3 or TRBV12-4 and TRBJ2-7; D uncertain. CDR3 length equals 13 residues. The DNA of the CDR3 is TGCGCCAGCAGCTCGGGTAGGGACTACGAGCAGTACTTC. Residues: CASSSGRDYEQYF.

This clonotype was seen more than once but under ten times. V is TRBV27 and J is TRBJ2-1; tentatively, D is TRBD1 (6 bases). Germline V gene data show CDR1 as MNHEY and CDR2 as SMNVEV (reference sequence). V was shortened by 2 bases and J by 1 base, with 24 bases between the two germline ends. This CDR3 spans 20 amino acids. Written as DNA, the CDR3 is TGTGCCAGCAGTTTACATCTGAGCAGGGGCGTCATCAAATCCTACAATGAGCAGTTCTTC. Translated, it gives CASSLHLSRGVIKSYNEQFF.

The chain links TRBV7-9 to TRBJ2-1; 7 nucleotides agree with TRBD2. V dropped 4 bases and J dropped 3; count of bases not matched to a gene: 6. From germline, CDR1 is SEHNR and CDR2 FQNEAQ (reference sequence). CDR3 length equals 15 residues. The CDR3 region has the DNA TGTGCCAGCAGCTCCCGGGGGACTAACTACAATGAGCAGTTCTTC. Amino acid sequence: CASSSRGTNYNEQFF.

This clonotype showed up just a few times. The rearrangement links TRBV11-1 to TRBJ2-1; tentatively, D is TRBD1 (6 bases). With 6 bases removed from V and 1 base from J, the gap between germline ends came to 10 bases. The CDR3 sequence is 14 residues long. The germline CDR1 and CDR2 sequences are SGHAT and FQDESV (reference sequence). The CDR3 DNA is TGTGCCAGCAGTCAGGGGCTATCCTACAATGAGCAGTTCTTC. It specifies CASSQGLSYNEQFF.

This clonotype was observed a handful of times. As DNA, the CDR3 is TGCAGTGCTCCTTATGGACTAGCGGGGGCTGGGATTCAGTACTTC. Translating gives CSAPYGLAGAGIQYF. The chain is built from TRBV20-1 and TRBJ2-4; the match to TRBD2 covers 13 bases. V shed 5 bases and J 10 bases; nucleotides not matched to a gene: 11. The length of the CDR3 is 15 residues. CDR1 is DFQATT, CDR2 SNEGSKA, per germline (reference sequence).

Only a few counts were recorded for this clonotype. The rearrangement links TRBV3-1 to TRBJ2-2, with 7 bases identical to TRBD2. There are 16 residues in the CDR3. Germline V gene data show CDR1 as LGHDT and CDR2 as YNNKEL (reference sequence). The V gene end was trimmed by 3 bases and the J gene end by 4 bases; junction bases not matched to a gene: 8. This CDR3 is CASSQVLRGITGELFF. The CDR3 coding sequence is TGTGCCAGCAGCCAGGTTTTGCGGGGGATCACCGGGGAGCTGTTTTTT.

The genes are TRBV20-1 and TRBJ2-3; 7 nucleotides line up with TRBD2. Per the germline V gene, CDR1 is DFQATT and CDR2 is SNEGSKA (reference sequence). This CDR3 is built from 14 residues. V trimming: 4 bases; J trimming: 1 base; junction bases outside the gene matches: 5. The CDR3: CSAIERGRTDTQYF. The CDR3 region has the DNA TGCAGTGCTATCGAGCGGGGACGCACAGATACGCAGTATTTT.

The chain combines TRBV20-1 with TRBJ2-7; maybe TRBD2 (6 bases). Deletions cut 4 bases from V and 9 bases from J, with 13 bases between. Germline V gene sequence: CDR1 DFQATT, CDR2 SNEGSKA (reference sequence). The CDR3 sequence is 11 residues long. In nucleotides, the CDR3 is TGCAGTGCTACAGGCGGGGTCGGGCAGTACTTC. Translating it yields CSATGGVGQYF.

This clonotype has just a few counts. As DNA, the CDR3 is TGTGCCAGTGCCCAAGATATTGGAAACACCATATATTTT. Amino acids: CASAQDIGNTIYF. The chain couples TRBV7-9 to TRBJ1-3; D unclear. CDR3 length: 13 residues. The germline V and J ends were trimmed by 9 bases and 3 bases, with 12 bases remaining between them. Germline V gene sequence: CDR1 SEHNR, CDR2 FQNEAQ (reference sequence).